A selection of T cell receptor beta chains follows, all from one sample in a study of blood T cell repertoires in COVID-19. The table came from immunoSEQ multiplex PCR; TCRdb's copy has only in-frame clones and leaves some out. This sample has 40,000 or so clones, with over 75% found just once. Sequencing used peripheral blood. Receptor source: a human donor in a cohort sampled during active COVID-19. CDR3s include the opening cysteine and the closing phenylalanine or tryptophan. The D gene is left open where the match is weak. Rows give clone size only sometimes, using once, few, many, or a class for an expanded clone.

v_call: TRBV19; j_call: TRBJ2-5; clone_size: -; d_call: -; cdr3_nt: TGTGCCAGTAAGGGGTTCCAAGAGACCCAGTACTTC; cdr3_aa: CASKGFQETQYF
v_call: TRBV11-2; j_call: TRBJ2-5; clone_size: -; d_call: -; cdr3_nt: TGTGCCAGCAGCCAGGACCGTCGGAGGACCCAAGAGACCCAGTACTTC; cdr3_aa: CASSQDRRRTQETQYF
v_call: TRBV7-8; j_call: TRBJ1-1; clone_size: -; d_call: -; cdr3_nt: TGTGCCAGCAGCTCACTCAGGGGCAACACTGAAGCTTTCTTT; cdr3_aa: CASSSLRGNTEAFF
v_call: TRBV6-5; j_call: TRBJ1-6; clone_size: -; d_call: -; cdr3_nt: TGTGCCAGCAGTTACGCCCTAAATAATTCACCCCTCCACTTT; cdr3_aa: CASSYALNNSPLHF
v_call: TRBV19; j_call: TRBJ2-6; clone_size: few; d_call: -; cdr3_nt: TGTGCCAGTAGTATAGATTGGAACAGGTCCCGCGGCTCTGGGGCCAACGTCCTGACTTTC; cdr3_aa: CASSIDWNRSRGSGANVLTF
v_call: TRBV9; j_call: TRBJ2-5; clone_size: once; d_call: TRBD1; cdr3_nt: TGTGCCAGCAGCGTAGCAGGGGGCGCCTGGGAGACCCAGTACTTC; cdr3_aa: CASSVAGGAWETQYF
v_call: TRBV10-1; j_call: TRBJ2-5; clone_size: -; d_call: TRBD2; cdr3_nt: TGCGCCAGTCCGGGACTAGCCAAGGAGACCCAGTACTTC; cdr3_aa: CASPGLAKETQYF
v_call: TRBV9; j_call: TRBJ1-6; clone_size: few; d_call: -; cdr3_nt: TGTGCCAGCAGTCCCCTCGCAGGGGATTCACCCCTCCACTTT; cdr3_aa: CASSPLAGDSPLHF
v_call: TRBV30; j_call: TRBJ1-2; clone_size: -; d_call: -; cdr3_nt: TGTGCCTGGAGGGCGACAGGACGAACTCCCCTTGGGTCGGGCTACACCTTC; cdr3_aa: CAWRATGRTPLGSGYTF
v_call: TRBV6-5; j_call: TRBJ1-6; clone_size: -; d_call: -; cdr3_nt: TGTGCCAGCAGTTTCAGGGCGGACTCCTATAATTCACCCCTCCACTTT; cdr3_aa: CASSFRADSYNSPLHF
v_call: TRBV11-2; j_call: TRBJ2-7; clone_size: -; d_call: -; cdr3_nt: TGTGCCAGCAGCTTAGGGCGCGGTGCTAGCTACGAGCAGTACTTC; cdr3_aa: CASSLGRGASYEQYF
v_call: TRBV21-1; j_call: TRBJ2-2; clone_size: few; d_call: -; cdr3_nt: TGTGCCAGCAGCAAAGGGACTAGGAACACCGGGGAGCTGTTTTTT; cdr3_aa: CASSKGTRNTGELFF
v_call: TRBV7-8; j_call: TRBJ2-1; clone_size: -; d_call: -; cdr3_nt: TGTGCCAGCAGCTTAGACCGTTTGGGCACCTACAATGAGCAGTTCTTC; cdr3_aa: CASSLDRLGTYNEQFF
v_call: TRBV9; j_call: TRBJ2-2; clone_size: -; d_call: TRBD2; cdr3_nt: TGTGCCAGCAGCGCCCAGGACCCTATTGGACTAGCGGCCCAAGACACCGGGGAGCTGTTTTTT; cdr3_aa: CASSAQDPIGLAAQDTGELFF
v_call: TRBV27; j_call: TRBJ2-1; clone_size: -; d_call: -; cdr3_nt: TGTGCCAGCAGTTTACTAGCAGACGGAAATGAGCAGTTCTTC; cdr3_aa: CASSLLADGNEQFF
v_call: TRBV9; j_call: TRBJ2-6; clone_size: -; d_call: TRBD1; cdr3_nt: TGTGCCAGCAGCGCACCAACTGGGGGGACAGGGTGGCCCGGTGGGGCCAACGTCCTGACTTTC; cdr3_aa: CASSAPTGGTGWPGGANVLTF
v_call: TRBV18; j_call: TRBJ1-1; clone_size: -; d_call: TRBD1; cdr3_nt: TGCGCCAGCTCACCACAGGAGACAGGGATCACTGAAGCTTTCTTT; cdr3_aa: CASSPQETGITEAFF
v_call: TRBV14; j_call: TRBJ2-1; clone_size: -; d_call: TRBD2; cdr3_nt: TGTGCCAGCAGCCAAGATCGACCTCTAGCGGGGTTTTACAATGAGCAGTTCTTC; cdr3_aa: CASSQDRPLAGFYNEQFF
v_call: TRBV19; j_call: TRBJ1-1; clone_size: -; d_call: -; cdr3_nt: TGTGCCAGTAGTGGCGGTTTGAACACTGAAGCTTTCTTT; cdr3_aa: CASSGGLNTEAFF
v_call: TRBV7-8; j_call: TRBJ1-2; clone_size: -; d_call: -; cdr3_nt: TGTGCCAGCAGCTTATCCGGGGGTTATGGCTACACCTTC; cdr3_aa: CASSLSGGYGYTF
v_call: TRBV15; j_call: TRBJ2-7; clone_size: -; d_call: TRBD1; cdr3_nt: TGTGCCACCAGCAAAACAGGGGGCCTCTCCTACGAGCAGTACTTC; cdr3_aa: CATSKTGGLSYEQYF
v_call: TRBV9; j_call: TRBJ2-5; clone_size: -; d_call: -; cdr3_nt: TGTGCCAGCAGCGTTGGAGCGACCAACTTCCAAGAGACCCAGTACTTC; cdr3_aa: CASSVGATNFQETQYF
v_call: TRBV7-6; j_call: TRBJ1-6; clone_size: -; d_call: -; cdr3_nt: TGTGCCAGCAGCTTGGAGAGCGGCCCCTATAATTCACCCCTCCACTTT; cdr3_aa: CASSLESGPYNSPLHF
v_call: TRBV9; j_call: TRBJ2-5; clone_size: -; d_call: TRBD2; cdr3_nt: TGTGCCAGCAGCGTAGCGGGAGGACAAGAGACCCAGTACTTC; cdr3_aa: CASSVAGGQETQYF
v_call: TRBV5-8; j_call: TRBJ1-6; clone_size: -; d_call: -; cdr3_nt: TGTGCCAGCACCCTCATACCTACACCCCTCCACTTT; cdr3_aa: CASTLIPTPLHF
v_call: TRBV5-1; j_call: TRBJ2-6; clone_size: once; d_call: -; cdr3_nt: TGCGCCAGCAGCTTGGAATCAACAGTCTCTGGGGCCAACGTCCTGACTTTC; cdr3_aa: CASSLESTVSGANVLTF
v_call: TRBV19; j_call: TRBJ1-5; clone_size: -; d_call: TRBD1; cdr3_nt: TGTGCCAGTAGTCCCGGAGGGGGCCGGGCTCAGCCCCAGCATTTT; cdr3_aa: CASSPGGGRAQPQHF
v_call: TRBV11-3; j_call: TRBJ2-2; clone_size: -; d_call: TRBD1; cdr3_nt: TGTGCCAGCAGCTCAAGGACAGGGCCTGGGTCCGGGGAGCTGTTTTTT; cdr3_aa: CASSSRTGPGSGELFF
v_call: TRBV6-2/TRBV6-3; j_call: TRBJ2-1; clone_size: few; d_call: TRBD2; cdr3_nt: TGTGCCAGCAGTTACGCGGGGACTAGCGGGGGTGCAAGGGGGGAGCAGTTCTTC; cdr3_aa: CASSYAGTSGGARGEQFF
v_call: TRBV4-1; j_call: TRBJ2-7; clone_size: -; d_call: TRBD1; cdr3_nt: TGCGCCAGCAGCATATTAGGGACAGGGCTCTACGAGCAGTACTTC; cdr3_aa: CASSILGTGLYEQYF
v_call: TRBV5-4; j_call: TRBJ1-3; clone_size: -; d_call: -; cdr3_nt: TGTGCCAGCAGCTTGGCAGGGCCCTCTGGAAACACCATATATTTT; cdr3_aa: CASSLAGPSGNTIYF
v_call: TRBV3-1/TRBV3-2; j_call: TRBJ1-2; clone_size: -; d_call: -; cdr3_nt: TGTGCCAGCCAGGCAGGGAACGGCTACACCTTC; cdr3_aa: CASQAGNGYTF
v_call: TRBV30; j_call: TRBJ1-1; clone_size: -; d_call: -; cdr3_nt: TGTGCCTGGAGTGACACACCTACAGGCGCCATGAACACTGAAGCTTTCTTT; cdr3_aa: CAWSDTPTGAMNTEAFF
v_call: TRBV6-5; j_call: TRBJ1-1; clone_size: -; d_call: -; cdr3_nt: TGTGCCAGCAGCGACCTGGACATGAACACTGAAGCTTTCTTT; cdr3_aa: CASSDLDMNTEAFF
v_call: TRBV4-1; j_call: TRBJ2-1; clone_size: once; d_call: -; cdr3_nt: TGCGCCAGCAGCCAAGATCGGAGGACAGCGACTAGCCACTCCTACAATGAGCAGTTCTTC; cdr3_aa: CASSQDRRTATSHSYNEQFF
v_call: TRBV29-1; j_call: TRBJ1-1; clone_size: -; d_call: -; cdr3_nt: TGCAGCGTGTCCCCGGGGACTGAAGCTTTCTTT; cdr3_aa: CSVSPGTEAFF
v_call: TRBV5-1; j_call: TRBJ1-1; clone_size: -; d_call: -; cdr3_nt: TGCGCCAACTATCCAGGGCATAGGAACACTGAAGCTTTCTTT; cdr3_aa: CANYPGHRNTEAFF
v_call: TRBV27; j_call: TRBJ2-3; clone_size: -; d_call: TRBD2; cdr3_nt: TGTGCCAGCAGTTTTGGCGGGGGGCGCACAGATACGCAGTATTTT; cdr3_aa: CASSFGGGRTDTQYF
v_call: TRBV28; j_call: TRBJ2-7; clone_size: -; d_call: -; cdr3_nt: TGTGCCAGCAGTCCCCCGGCAGGCCAGGAGTACTTC; cdr3_aa: CASSPPAGQEYF
v_call: TRBV25-1; j_call: TRBJ1-2; clone_size: -; d_call: TRBD1; cdr3_nt: TGTGCCAGCAGTGGGACAGGGGGCTATCATGGCTACACCTTC; cdr3_aa: CASSGTGGYHGYTF
v_call: TRBV5-4; j_call: TRBJ2-5; clone_size: -; d_call: -; cdr3_nt: TGTGCCGGCAGTTTCGGAGAGCAAGAGACCCAGTACTTC; cdr3_aa: CAGSFGEQETQYF
v_call: TRBV7-8; j_call: TRBJ2-1; clone_size: -; d_call: TRBD2; cdr3_nt: TGTGCCAGCAGCTTTGTGGCTAGCGGGACGTCCCATGAGCAGTTCTTC; cdr3_aa: CASSFVASGTSHEQFF